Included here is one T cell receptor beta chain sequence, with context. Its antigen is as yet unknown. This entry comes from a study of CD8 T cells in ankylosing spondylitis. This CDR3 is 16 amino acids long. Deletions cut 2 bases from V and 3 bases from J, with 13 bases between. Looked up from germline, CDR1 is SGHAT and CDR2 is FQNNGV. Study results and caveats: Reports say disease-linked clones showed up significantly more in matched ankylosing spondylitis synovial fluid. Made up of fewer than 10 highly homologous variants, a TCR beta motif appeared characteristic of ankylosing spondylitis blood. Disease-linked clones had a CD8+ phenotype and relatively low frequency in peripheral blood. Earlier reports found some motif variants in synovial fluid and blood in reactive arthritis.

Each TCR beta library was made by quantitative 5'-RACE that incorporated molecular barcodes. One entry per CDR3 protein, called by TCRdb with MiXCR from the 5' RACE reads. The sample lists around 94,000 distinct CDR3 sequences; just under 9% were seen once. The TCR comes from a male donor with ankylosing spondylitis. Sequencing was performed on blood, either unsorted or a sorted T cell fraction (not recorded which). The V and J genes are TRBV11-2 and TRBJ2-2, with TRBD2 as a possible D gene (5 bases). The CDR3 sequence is CASSLLAERDTGELFF. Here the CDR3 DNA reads TGTGCCAGCAGCTTACTCGCGGAGAGGGACACCGGGGAGCTGTTTTTT.